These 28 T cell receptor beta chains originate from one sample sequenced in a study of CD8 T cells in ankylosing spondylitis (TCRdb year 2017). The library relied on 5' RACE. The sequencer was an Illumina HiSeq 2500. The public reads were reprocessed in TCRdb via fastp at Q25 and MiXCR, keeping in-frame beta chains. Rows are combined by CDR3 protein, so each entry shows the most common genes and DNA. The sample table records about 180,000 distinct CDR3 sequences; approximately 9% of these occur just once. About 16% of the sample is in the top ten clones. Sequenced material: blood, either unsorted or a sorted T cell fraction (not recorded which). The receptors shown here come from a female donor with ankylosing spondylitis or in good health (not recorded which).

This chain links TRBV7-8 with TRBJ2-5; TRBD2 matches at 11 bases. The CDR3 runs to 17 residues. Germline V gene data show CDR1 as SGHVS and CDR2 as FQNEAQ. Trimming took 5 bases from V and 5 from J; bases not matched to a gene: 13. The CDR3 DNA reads TGTGCCAGCAGCCGTTCGACTAGCGGGAACGTGCGGGAGACCCAGTACTTC. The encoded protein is CASSRSTSGNVRETQYF.

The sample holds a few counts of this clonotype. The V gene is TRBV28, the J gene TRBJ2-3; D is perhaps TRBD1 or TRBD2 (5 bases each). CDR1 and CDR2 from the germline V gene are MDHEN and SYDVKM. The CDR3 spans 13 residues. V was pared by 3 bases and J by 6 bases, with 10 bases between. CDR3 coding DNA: TGTGCCAGCAGTTTGGGGGTTTTTGATACGCAGTATTTT. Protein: CASSLGVFDTQYF.

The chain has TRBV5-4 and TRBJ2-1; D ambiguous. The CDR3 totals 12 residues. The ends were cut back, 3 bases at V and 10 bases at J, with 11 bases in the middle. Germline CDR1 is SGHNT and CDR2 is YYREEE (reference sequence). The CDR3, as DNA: TGTGCCAGCAGCTCGGCCCCGGACGAGCAGTTCTTC. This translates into CASSSAPDEQFF.

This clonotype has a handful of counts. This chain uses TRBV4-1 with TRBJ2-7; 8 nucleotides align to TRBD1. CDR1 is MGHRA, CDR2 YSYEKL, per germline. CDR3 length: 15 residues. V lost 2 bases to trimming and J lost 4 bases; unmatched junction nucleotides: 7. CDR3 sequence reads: CASSQPTGEGYEQYF. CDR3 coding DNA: TGCGCCAGCAGCCAACCGACAGGGGAAGGTTACGAGCAGTACTTC.

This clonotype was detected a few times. The CDR3: CATALKRPYEQYF. For the CDR3, the DNA is TGTGCCACCGCCCTTAAGCGGCCCTACGAGCAGTACTTC. This chain connects TRBV27 to TRBJ2-7; weak D call: TRBD2 (5 bases). This CDR3 has 13 residues. V dropped 10 bases and J dropped 2 bases, with 15 bases sitting between them. CDR1 is MNHEY, CDR2 SMNVEV, per germline (reference sequence).

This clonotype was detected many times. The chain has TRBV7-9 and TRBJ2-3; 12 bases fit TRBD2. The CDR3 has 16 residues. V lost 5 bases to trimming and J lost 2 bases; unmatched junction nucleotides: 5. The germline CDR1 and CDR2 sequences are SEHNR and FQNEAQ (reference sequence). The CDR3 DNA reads TGTGCCAGCAGCCCATCTAGCGGGAGGGCCACAGATACGCAGTATTTT. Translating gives CASSPSSGRATDTQYF. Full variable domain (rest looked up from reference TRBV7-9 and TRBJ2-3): DTGVSQNPRHKITKRGQNVTFRCDPISEHNRLYWYRQTLGQGPEFLTYFQNEAQLEKSRLLSDRFSAERPKGSFSTLEIQRTEQGDSAMYLCASSPSSGRATDTQYFGPGTRLTVL.

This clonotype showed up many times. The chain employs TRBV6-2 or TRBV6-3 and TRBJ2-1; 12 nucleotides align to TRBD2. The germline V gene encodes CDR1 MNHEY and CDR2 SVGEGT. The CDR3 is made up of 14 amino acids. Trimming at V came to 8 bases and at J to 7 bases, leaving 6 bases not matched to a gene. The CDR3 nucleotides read TGTGCCAGCCTAGCGGGAGGGCCAAGGAATGAGCAGTTCTTC. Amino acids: CASLAGGPRNEQFF.

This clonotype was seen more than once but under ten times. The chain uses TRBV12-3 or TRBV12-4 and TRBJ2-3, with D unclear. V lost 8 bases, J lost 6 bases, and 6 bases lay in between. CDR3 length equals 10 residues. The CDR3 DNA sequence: TGTGCCAGCGAGTTCGATACGCAGTATTTT. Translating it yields CASEFDTQYF.

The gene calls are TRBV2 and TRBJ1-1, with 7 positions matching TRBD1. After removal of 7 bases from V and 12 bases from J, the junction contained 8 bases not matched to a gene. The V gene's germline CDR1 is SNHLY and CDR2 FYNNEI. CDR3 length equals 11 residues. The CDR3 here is CASTGLRGPFF. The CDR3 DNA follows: TGTGCCAGCACCGGACTTAGGGGGCCTTTCTTT.

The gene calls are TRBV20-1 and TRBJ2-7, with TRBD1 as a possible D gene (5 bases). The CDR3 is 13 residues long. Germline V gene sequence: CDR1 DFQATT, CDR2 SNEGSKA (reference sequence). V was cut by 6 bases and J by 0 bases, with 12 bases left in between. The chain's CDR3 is CSAIGASSYEQYF. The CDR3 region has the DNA TGCAGTGCCATAGGGGCAAGCTCCTACGAGCAGTACTTC.

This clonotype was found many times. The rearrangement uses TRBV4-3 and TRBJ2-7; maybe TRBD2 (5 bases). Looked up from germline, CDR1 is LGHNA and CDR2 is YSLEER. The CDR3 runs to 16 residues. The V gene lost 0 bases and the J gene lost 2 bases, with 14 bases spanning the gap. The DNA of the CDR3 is TGCGCCAGCAGCCAAGATCGGAGGCAGGTGGCCTACGAGCAGTACTTC. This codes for CASSQDRRQVAYEQYF.

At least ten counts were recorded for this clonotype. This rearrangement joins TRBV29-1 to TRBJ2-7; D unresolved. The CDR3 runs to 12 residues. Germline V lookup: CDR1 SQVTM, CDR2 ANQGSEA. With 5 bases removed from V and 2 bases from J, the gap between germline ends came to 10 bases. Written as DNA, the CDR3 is TGCAGCGTTCCTGGGATAACCTACGAGCAGTACTTC. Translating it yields CSVPGITYEQYF.

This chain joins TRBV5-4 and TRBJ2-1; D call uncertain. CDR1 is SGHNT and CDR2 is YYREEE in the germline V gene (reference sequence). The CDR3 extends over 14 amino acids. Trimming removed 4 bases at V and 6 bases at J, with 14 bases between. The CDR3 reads CASSTRLLPNEQFF. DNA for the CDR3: TGTGCCAGCAGCACGCGACTTTTACCCAATGAGCAGTTCTTC.

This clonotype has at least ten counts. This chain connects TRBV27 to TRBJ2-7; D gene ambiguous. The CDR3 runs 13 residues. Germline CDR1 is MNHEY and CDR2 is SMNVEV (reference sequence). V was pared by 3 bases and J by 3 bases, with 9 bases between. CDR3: CASSLRQDYEQYF. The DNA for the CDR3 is TGTGCCAGCAGTTTGCGGCAGGACTACGAGCAGTACTTC.

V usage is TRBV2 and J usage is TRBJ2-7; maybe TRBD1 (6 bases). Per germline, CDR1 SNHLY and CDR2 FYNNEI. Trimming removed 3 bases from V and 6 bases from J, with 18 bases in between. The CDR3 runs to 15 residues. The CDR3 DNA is TGTGCCAGCAGTGACCCGGGACACATGCGCGGCGAGCAGTACTTC. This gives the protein CASSDPGHMRGEQYF.

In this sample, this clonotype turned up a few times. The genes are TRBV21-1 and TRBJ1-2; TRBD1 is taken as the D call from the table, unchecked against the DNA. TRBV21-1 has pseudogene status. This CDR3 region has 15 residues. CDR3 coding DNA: TGTGCCAGCAGCAAAGGTGGGACAGAGTACTATGGCTACACCTTC. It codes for CASSKGGTEYYGYTF.

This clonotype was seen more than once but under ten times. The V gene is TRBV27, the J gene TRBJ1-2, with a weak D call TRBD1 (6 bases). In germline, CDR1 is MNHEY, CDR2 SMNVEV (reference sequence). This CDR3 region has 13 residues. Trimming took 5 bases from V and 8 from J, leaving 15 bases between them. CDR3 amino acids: CASSEHYRDGYTF. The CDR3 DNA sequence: TGTGCCAGCAGTGAACACTACAGGGACGGCTACACCTTC.

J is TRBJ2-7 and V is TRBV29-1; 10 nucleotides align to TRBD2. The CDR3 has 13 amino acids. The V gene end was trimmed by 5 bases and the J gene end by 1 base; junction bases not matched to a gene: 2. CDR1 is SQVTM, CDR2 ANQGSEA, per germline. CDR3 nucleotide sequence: TGCAGCGTTCTAGCGGGAGATTCCTACGAGCAGTACTTC. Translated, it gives CSVLAGDSYEQYF.

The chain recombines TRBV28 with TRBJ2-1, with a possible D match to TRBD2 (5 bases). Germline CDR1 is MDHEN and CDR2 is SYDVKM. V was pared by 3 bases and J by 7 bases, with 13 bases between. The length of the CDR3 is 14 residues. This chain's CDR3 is CASSLVGIANEQFF. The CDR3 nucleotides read TGTGCCAGCAGTTTGGTCGGGATTGCTAATGAGCAGTTCTTC.

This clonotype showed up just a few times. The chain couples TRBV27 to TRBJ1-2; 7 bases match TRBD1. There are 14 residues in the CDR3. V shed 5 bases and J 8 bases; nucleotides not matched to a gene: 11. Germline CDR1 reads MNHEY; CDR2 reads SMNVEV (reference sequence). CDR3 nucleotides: TGTGCCAGCAGTGTTACAGGGGAAGGAGAAGGCTACACCTTC. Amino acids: CASSVTGEGEGYTF.

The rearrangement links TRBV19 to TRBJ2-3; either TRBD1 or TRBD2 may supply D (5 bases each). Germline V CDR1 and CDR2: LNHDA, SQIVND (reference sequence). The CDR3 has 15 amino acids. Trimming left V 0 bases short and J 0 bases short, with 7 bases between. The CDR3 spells CASSIEGVSTDTQYF. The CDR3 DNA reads TGTGCCAGTAGTATAGAGGGGGTCAGCACAGATACGCAGTATTTT.

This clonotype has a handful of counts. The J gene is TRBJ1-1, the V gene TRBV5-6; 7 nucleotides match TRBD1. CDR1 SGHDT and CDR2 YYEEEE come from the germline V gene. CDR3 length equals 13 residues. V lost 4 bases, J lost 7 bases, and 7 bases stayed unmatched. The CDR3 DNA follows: TGTGCCAGCAGCCCATCGACAGGGCTTGAAGCTTTCTTT. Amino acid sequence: CASSPSTGLEAFF. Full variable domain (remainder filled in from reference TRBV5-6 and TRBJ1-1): DAGVTQSPTHLIKTRGQQVTLRCSPKSGHDTVSWYQQALGQGPQFIFQYYEEEERQRGNFPDRFSGHQFPNYSSELNVNALLLGDSALYLCASSPSTGLEAFFGQGTRLTVV.

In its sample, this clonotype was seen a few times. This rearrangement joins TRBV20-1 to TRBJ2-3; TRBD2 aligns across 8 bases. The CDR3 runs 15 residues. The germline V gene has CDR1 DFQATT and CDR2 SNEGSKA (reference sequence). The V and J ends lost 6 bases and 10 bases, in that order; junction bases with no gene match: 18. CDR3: CSAFGTRADILAQYF. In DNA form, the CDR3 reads TGCAGTGCGTTCGGGACTAGAGCCGACATATTGGCGCAGTATTTT.

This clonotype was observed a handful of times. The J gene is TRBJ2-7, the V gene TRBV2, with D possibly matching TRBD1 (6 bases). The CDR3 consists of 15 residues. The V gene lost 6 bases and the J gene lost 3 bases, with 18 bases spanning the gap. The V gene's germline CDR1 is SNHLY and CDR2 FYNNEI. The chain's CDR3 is CASRPGHLPVYEQYF. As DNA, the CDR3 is TGTGCCAGCAGGCCGGGACACCTCCCCGTCTACGAGCAGTACTTC.

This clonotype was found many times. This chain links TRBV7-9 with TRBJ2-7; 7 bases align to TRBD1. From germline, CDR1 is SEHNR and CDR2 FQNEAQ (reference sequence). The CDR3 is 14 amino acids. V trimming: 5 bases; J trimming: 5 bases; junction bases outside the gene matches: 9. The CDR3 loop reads CASSIQGNPDEQYF. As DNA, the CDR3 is TGTGCCAGCAGCATACAGGGGAACCCCGACGAGCAGTACTTC.

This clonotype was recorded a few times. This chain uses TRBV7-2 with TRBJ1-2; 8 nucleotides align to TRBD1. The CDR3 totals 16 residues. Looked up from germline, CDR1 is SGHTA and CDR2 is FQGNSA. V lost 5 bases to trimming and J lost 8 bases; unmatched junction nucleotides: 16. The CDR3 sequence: CASSRFDRGSRGGYTF. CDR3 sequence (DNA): TGTGCCAGCAGCCGGTTTGACAGGGGCTCTCGCGGGGGCTACACCTTC.

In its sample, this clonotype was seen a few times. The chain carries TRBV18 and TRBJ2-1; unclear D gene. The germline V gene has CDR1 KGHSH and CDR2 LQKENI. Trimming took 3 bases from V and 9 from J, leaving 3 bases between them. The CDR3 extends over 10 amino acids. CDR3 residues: CASSPGEQFF. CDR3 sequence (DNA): TGTGCCAGCTCACCTGGTGAGCAGTTCTTC.

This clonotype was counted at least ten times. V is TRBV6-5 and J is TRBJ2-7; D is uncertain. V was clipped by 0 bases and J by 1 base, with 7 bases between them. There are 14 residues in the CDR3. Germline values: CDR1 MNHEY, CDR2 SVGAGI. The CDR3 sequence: CASSYSPDSYEQYF. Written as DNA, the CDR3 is TGTGCCAGCAGTTACTCGCCGGATTCCTACGAGCAGTACTTC.